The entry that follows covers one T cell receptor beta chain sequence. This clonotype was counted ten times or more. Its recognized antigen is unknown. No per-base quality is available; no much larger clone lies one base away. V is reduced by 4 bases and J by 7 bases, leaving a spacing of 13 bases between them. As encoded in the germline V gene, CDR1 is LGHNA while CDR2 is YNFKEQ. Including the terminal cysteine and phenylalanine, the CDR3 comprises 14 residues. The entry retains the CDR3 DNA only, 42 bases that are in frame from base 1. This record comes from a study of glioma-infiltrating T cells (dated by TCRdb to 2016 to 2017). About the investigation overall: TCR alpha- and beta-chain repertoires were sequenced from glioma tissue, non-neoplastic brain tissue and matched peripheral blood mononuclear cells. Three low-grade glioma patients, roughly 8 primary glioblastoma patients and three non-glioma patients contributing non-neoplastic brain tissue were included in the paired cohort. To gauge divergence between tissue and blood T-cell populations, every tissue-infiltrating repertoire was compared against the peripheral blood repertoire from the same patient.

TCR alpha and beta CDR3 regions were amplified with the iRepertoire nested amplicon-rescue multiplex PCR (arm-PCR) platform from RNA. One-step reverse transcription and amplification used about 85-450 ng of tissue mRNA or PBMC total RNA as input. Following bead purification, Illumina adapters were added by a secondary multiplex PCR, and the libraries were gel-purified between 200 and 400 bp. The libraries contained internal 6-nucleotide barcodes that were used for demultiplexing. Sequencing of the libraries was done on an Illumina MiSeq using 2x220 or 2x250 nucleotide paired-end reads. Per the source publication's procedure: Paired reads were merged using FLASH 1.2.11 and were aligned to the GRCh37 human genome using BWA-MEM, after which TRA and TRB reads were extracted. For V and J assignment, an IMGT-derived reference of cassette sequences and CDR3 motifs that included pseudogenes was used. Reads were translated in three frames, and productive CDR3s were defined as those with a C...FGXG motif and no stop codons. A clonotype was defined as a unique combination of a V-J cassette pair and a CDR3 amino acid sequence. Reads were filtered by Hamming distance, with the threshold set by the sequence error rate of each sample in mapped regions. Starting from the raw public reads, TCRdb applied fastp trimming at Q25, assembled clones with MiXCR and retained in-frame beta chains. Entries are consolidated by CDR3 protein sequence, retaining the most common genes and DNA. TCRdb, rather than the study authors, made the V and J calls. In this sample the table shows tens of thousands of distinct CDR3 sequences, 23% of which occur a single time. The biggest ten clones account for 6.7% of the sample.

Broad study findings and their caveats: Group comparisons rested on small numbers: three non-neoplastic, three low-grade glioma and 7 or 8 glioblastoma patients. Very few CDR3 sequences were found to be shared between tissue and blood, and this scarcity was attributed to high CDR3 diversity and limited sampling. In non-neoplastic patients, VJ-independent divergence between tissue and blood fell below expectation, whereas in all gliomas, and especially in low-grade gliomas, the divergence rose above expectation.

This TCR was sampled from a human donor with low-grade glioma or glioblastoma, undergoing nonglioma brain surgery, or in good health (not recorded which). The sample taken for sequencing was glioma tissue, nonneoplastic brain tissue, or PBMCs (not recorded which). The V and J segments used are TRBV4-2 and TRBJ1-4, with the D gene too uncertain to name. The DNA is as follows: TGTGCCAGCAGCCTTACTCACTCGGGTGAAAAACTGTTTTTT. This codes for CASSLTHSGEKLFF.